These T cell receptor beta chains were read from a single sample in a study of early T cells in non-severe SARS-CoV-2 infection. One entry per CDR3 protein, called by TCRdb with MiXCR from the 5' RACE reads. Found here are fewer than 120,000 distinct CDR3 sequences, around an eighth of them singletons; the top ten hold about 4%. Sequenced material: whole blood, taken at baseline. Receptors originate from an adult who was a healthcare worker with PCR-confirmed SARS-CoV-2 infection or an uninfected control (not recorded which). Both conserved end residues are part of each CDR3. The order of the fields is clone size, J gene, V gene, D gene, CDR3 DNA, CDR3 protein. A D gene is named only where the DNA matches it firmly. Rows give clone size only sometimes, using once, few, many, or a class for an expanded clone.

abundance: few; j_gene: TRBJ2-1; v_gene: TRBV18; d_gene: TRBD2; CDR3nt: TGTGCCAGCTCACCACCCGCGTGGGCCGGGGGGAATTACAATGAGCAGTTCTTC; CDR3aa: CASSPPAWAGGNYNEQFF
abundance: many; j_gene: TRBJ2-3; v_gene: TRBV5-1; d_gene: .; CDR3nt: TGCGCCAGTAGAACGGGAGTAACGACAGATACGCAGTATTTT; CDR3aa: CASRTGVTTDTQYF
abundance: .; j_gene: TRBJ2-1; v_gene: TRBV5-6; d_gene: TRBD1; CDR3nt: TGTGCCAGCAGCTTCGGGACAGGGAGGCTAGATGAGCAGTTCTTC; CDR3aa: CASSFGTGRLDEQFF
abundance: many; j_gene: TRBJ1-2; v_gene: TRBV5-1; d_gene: .; CDR3nt: TGCGCCAGCAGCTTGGACCCGTCTAACTATGGCTACACCTTC; CDR3aa: CASSLDPSNYGYTF
abundance: .; j_gene: TRBJ1-4; v_gene: TRBV20-1; d_gene: .; CDR3nt: TGCAGTGCTAGAGATATGGGGACACCAAGGAATGAAAAACTGTTTTTT; CDR3aa: CSARDMGTPRNEKLFF
abundance: .; j_gene: TRBJ1-3; v_gene: TRBV7-3; d_gene: .; CDR3nt: TGTGCCAGCAGCTTATACCCCGACGGGGGAGATGGAAACACCATATATTTT; CDR3aa: CASSLYPDGGDGNTIYF
abundance: many; j_gene: TRBJ2-7; v_gene: TRBV5-1; d_gene: TRBD1; CDR3nt: TGCGCCAGCAGCTTGCGAGGACAGGTAGTTTACGAGCAGTACTTC; CDR3aa: CASSLRGQVVYEQYF
abundance: .; j_gene: TRBJ2-5; v_gene: TRBV18; d_gene: .; CDR3nt: TGTGCCAGCTCACTTATCGACAGACAAGAGACCCAGTACTTC; CDR3aa: CASSLIDRQETQYF
abundance: .; j_gene: TRBJ1-6; v_gene: TRBV12-3/TRBV12-4; d_gene: TRBD1; CDR3nt: TGTGCCAGCAGTTCCAGGGGGCGTCGTTCACCCCTCCACTTT; CDR3aa: CASSSRGRRSPLHF
abundance: few; j_gene: TRBJ1-4; v_gene: TRBV12-3/TRBV12-4; d_gene: .; CDR3nt: TGTGCCAGCAGTTTAGAGGGGACGGCTAATGAAAAACTGTTTTTT; CDR3aa: CASSLEGTANEKLFF
abundance: .; j_gene: TRBJ1-2; v_gene: TRBV7-9; d_gene: .; CDR3nt: TGTGCCAGCAGCCCCGAACATCGAGGGGATGGCTACACCTTC; CDR3aa: CASSPEHRGDGYTF
abundance: many; j_gene: TRBJ2-7; v_gene: TRBV5-1; d_gene: TRBD1; CDR3nt: TGCGCCAGCAGGGTACAACCGGGACAGGGAATGTACGAGCAGTACTTC; CDR3aa: CASRVQPGQGMYEQYF
abundance: few; j_gene: TRBJ2-7; v_gene: TRBV12-3/TRBV12-4; d_gene: TRBD1; CDR3nt: TGTGCCAGCAGTTTTAGAGTTCGGCCCGGGACAGGGGGACCCTACGAGCAGTACTTC; CDR3aa: CASSFRVRPGTGGPYEQYF
abundance: .; j_gene: TRBJ1-3; v_gene: TRBV5-1; d_gene: .; CDR3nt: TGCGCCAGCAGCCCCCGAATGGGGAGCTCTGGAAACACCATATATTTT; CDR3aa: CASSPRMGSSGNTIYF
abundance: .; j_gene: TRBJ2-7; v_gene: TRBV7-2; d_gene: TRBD2; CDR3nt: TGTGCCAGCTTGAAGCGGGAGTCCAAAAACTCCTACGAGCAGTACTTC; CDR3aa: CASLKRESKNSYEQYF